This entry lists 6 T cell receptor beta chains sequenced from one sample in a study of blood T cell repertoires in COVID-19. The data were produced by immunoSEQ multiplex PCR, yet TCRdb's version contains in-frame clones alone and is incomplete. This repertoire shows 240,000 or so clones, around 87% found once; its top ten account for roughly 3.3%. The sequencing input was PBMCs or T cells enriched from blood (not recorded which). The receptors were gathered from a woman aged 40 to 49 with acute COVID-19.

The chain combines TRBV6-5 with TRBJ2-7; weak D call: TRBD1 (6 bases). Trimming removed 6 bases from V and 1 base from J, with 13 bases in between. In germline, CDR1 is MNHEY, CDR2 SVGAGI. CDR3 length equals 14 residues. The CDR3 DNA is TGTGCCAGCAGACGACAGGTGCCTTCCTACGAGCAGTACTTC. It yields the protein CASRRQVPSYEQYF.

The chain carries TRBV9 and TRBJ2-2; 7 nucleotides match TRBD2. CDR1 SGDLS and CDR2 YYNGEE come from the germline V gene. Trimming at V came to 2 bases and at J to 5 bases, leaving 9 bases not matched to a gene. The CDR3 length is 16 residues. CDR3 bases: TGTGCCAGCAGCGTCGGGGGAGGGACGAGAACCGGGGAGCTGTTTTTT. It yields the protein CASSVGGGTRTGELFF.

CDR3 DNA sequence: TGTGCCAGCAGCAGAACCGGGACAGCAAATTCACCCCTCCACTTT. It translates to CASSRTGTANSPLHF. V is TRBV7-8 and J is TRBJ1-6; 7 bases are a match to TRBD1. Germline V gene data show CDR1 as SGHVS and CDR2 as FQNEAQ. V trimming: 5 bases; J trimming: 7 bases; junction bases outside the gene matches: 8. The CDR3 consists of 15 residues. Drawing the rest from reference TRBV7-8 and TRBJ1-6, the complete variable domain is GAGVSQSPRYKVAKRGQDVALRCDPISGHVSLFWYQQALGQGPEFLTYFQNEAQLDKSGLPSDRFFAERPEGSVSTLKIQRTQQEDSAVYLCASSRTGTANSPLHFGNGTRLTVT.

The CDR3 loop reads CASSRGGLNTEAFF. The CDR3 DNA reads as TGTGCCAGCAGCCGGGGGGGTTTGAACACTGAAGCTTTCTTT. The chain recombines TRBV7-9 with TRBJ1-1; TRBD1 is a possible D gene (5 bases). V was cut by 5 bases and J by 0 bases, with 10 bases left in between. Germline values: CDR1 SEHNR, CDR2 FQNEAQ (reference sequence). The CDR3 contains 14 residues.

This clone was recorded a few times. This chain links TRBV7-2 with TRBJ1-2, with TRBD1 matching over 9 bases. The CDR3 length is 17 residues. Germline CDR1 reads SGHTA; CDR2 reads FQGNSA. V lost 2 bases and J lost 4; bases outside the gene matches: 11. Here the CDR3 reads CASSLRDRVNRPYGYTF. CDR3 DNA: TGTGCCAGCAGCTTACGGGACAGGGTAAATCGGCCCTATGGCTACACCTTC. The full variable domain, its missing parts supplied by reference TRBV7-2 and TRBJ1-2, is GAGVSQSPSNKVTEKGKDVELRCDPISGHTALYWYRQSLGQGLEFLIYFQGNSAPDKSGLPSDRFSAERTGGSVSTLTIQRTQQEDSAVYLCASSLRDRVNRPYGYTFGSGTRLTVV.

The DNA for the CDR3 is TGTGCTAGTGCCCTGGGGGGGCTAAATGGCTACACCTTC. Translating gives CASALGGLNGYTF. The chain employs TRBV12-5 and TRBJ1-2, with D possibly TRBD1 on 6 matching bases. Germline values: CDR1 LGHNT, CDR2 FRNRAP. Trimming stripped 7 bases from V and 6 bases from J, with 15 bases between. The CDR3 is 13 amino acids.